A selection of T cell receptor beta chains follows, all from one sample in a study of T cell repertoires in cytomegalovirus infection. No antigen is known for these receptors. TCRdb independently ran MiXCR on the reads; one entry per CDR3 protein. The sample has about 500,000 distinct CDR3 sequences, 33% seen once. Sequencing was performed on cultured PBMCs, taken from culture after CMV antigen stimulation. Receptor source: a human donor in good health (CMV status not recorded). Some clones in this sample may be carry-over from other donors' samples. Each CDR3 is given with its conserved first and last residue. The D gene is left open where the match is weak. Clone size, where shown, is once, few, many, or a class for clones that have expanded.

V gene	J gene	clone size	D gene	CDR3 protein	CDR3 DNA
TRBV7-6	TRBJ1-1	-	TRBD1	CTSSPRQGAMNTEAFF	TGTACCAGCAGCCCTCGACAGGGGGCAATGAACACTGAAGCTTTCTTT
TRBV4-1	TRBJ2-3	few	TRBD2	CASSQDRGLAGDKGDTQYF	TGCGCCAGCAGCCAAGATAGGGGACTAGCGGGAGATAAGGGGGATACGCAGTATTTT
TRBV18	TRBJ2-1	-	TRBD2	CASSPPASGRRNEQFF	TGTGCCAGCTCACCCCCGGCTAGCGGGAGGAGGAATGAGCAGTTCTTC
TRBV24-1	TRBJ2-5	few	TRBD1	CATSDQRQGPRTQYF	TGTGCCACCAGTGACCAGAGACAGGGGCCACGGACCCAGTACTTC
TRBV6-6	TRBJ2-1	-	-	CASSYDGSPYNEQFF	TGTGCCAGCAGTTACGACGGGAGCCCCTACAATGAGCAGTTCTTC
TRBV20-1	TRBJ2-5	-	TRBD2	CSAKVPTSGSSWETQYF	TGCAGTGCTAAAGTCCCAACTAGCGGGAGTAGTTGGGAGACCCAGTACTTC
TRBV19	TRBJ1-1	-	-	CASSIPGGGRGTEAFF	TGTGCCAGTAGTATCCCCGGGGGGGGGAGAGGCACTGAAGCTTTCTTT
TRBV7-2	TRBJ1-2	many	-	CASSLVRGDGYTF	TGTGCCAGCAGCTTAGTACGGGGGGATGGCTACACCTTC
TRBV7-9	TRBJ1-1	-	-	CASSPQTGGRGTEAFF	TGTGCCAGCAGCCCCCAAACGGGGGGCAGAGGGACTGAAGCTTTCTTT
TRBV6-2/TRBV6-3	TRBJ1-1	-	-	CASSSPLTGTVAEAFF	TGTGCCAGCAGTTCACCCCTCACAGGGACGGTGGCTGAAGCTTTCTTT
TRBV30	TRBJ2-3	once	TRBD2	CACIQRETRNTQYF	TGTGCCTGTATCCAGCGGGAGACGCGAAATACGCAGTATTTT
TRBV3-1	TRBJ2-5	-	-	CASSPGTSSTPQETQYF	TGTGCCAGCAGCCCGGGGACTTCTTCTACGCCTCAAGAGACCCAGTACTTC
TRBV15	TRBJ1-2	few	TRBD1	CATSRGGGGLNYGYTF	TGTGCCACCAGCAGGGGAGGAGGGGGCCTTAACTATGGCTACACCTTC
TRBV7-2	TRBJ2-1	-	-	CSSSAQRYNEQFF	TGTTCCAGCAGCGCCCAGAGATACAATGAGCAGTTCTTC
TRBV7-2	TRBJ2-1	few	-	CASSLAGSNPAYEQFF	TGTGCCAGCAGCTTAGCGGGGAGTAATCCCGCCTATGAGCAGTTCTTC
TRBV27	TRBJ2-1	few	-	CASSRHYSYNEQFF	TGTGCCAGCAGTCGTCACTACTCCTACAATGAGCAGTTCTTC
TRBV4-1	TRBJ2-2	-	-	CASSRVGTGELFF	TGCGCCAGCAGCCGTGTGGGCACCGGGGAGCTGTTTTTT
TRBV5-3	TRBJ2-3	-	-	CASTTGRVADTQYF	TGTGCCAGCACCACGGGCAGGGTGGCGGATACGCAGTATTTT
TRBV4-1	TRBJ2-4	few	-	CASSLFEPGSQNIQYF	TGCGCCAGCAGCCTCTTTGAACCGGGAAGTCAAAACATTCAGTACTTC
TRBV19	TRBJ2-6	few	-	CASAVYSGANVLTF	TGTGCCAGTGCCGTTTACTCTGGGGCCAACGTCCTGACTTTC
TRBV7-9	TRBJ2-7	few	TRBD1	CASSSDRGTYEQYF	TGTGCCAGCAGCTCAGACAGGGGTACCTACGAGCAGTACTTC
TRBV11-3	TRBJ2-1	-	-	CASNPRDSPLGNEQFF	TGTGCCAGCAACCCTCGGGATTCCCCCTTGGGTAATGAGCAGTTCTTC
TRBV19	TRBJ2-1	few	-	CASSERLVVGGHEQFF	TGTGCCAGTAGTGAGCGACTAGTGGTCGGCGGGCATGAGCAGTTCTTC
TRBV4-1	TRBJ2-1	-	TRBD2	CASRLAFTGVSPTSGKEYNEQFF	TGCGCCAGCAGGCTTGCGTTCACAGGGGTGAGTCCGACTAGCGGGAAAGAGTACAATGAGCAGTTCTTC
TRBV28	TRBJ2-1	-	TRBD2	CASSLAGGLSNEQFF	TGTGCCAGCAGTTTAGCGGGAGGGCTGTCCAATGAGCAGTTCTTC
TRBV7-2	TRBJ1-2	few	-	CASSSSIQGGHYGYTF	TGTGCCAGCAGTTCCTCTATACAGGGTGGCCACTATGGCTACACCTTC
TRBV7-9	TRBJ1-1	few	-	CASSFARSNTEAFF	TGTGCCAGCAGCTTCGCAAGATCGAACACTGAAGCTTTCTTT
TRBV7-6	TRBJ1-1	few	-	CASSSPGGVGTEAFF	TGTGCCAGCAGCTCACCGGGGGGCGTTGGCACTGAAGCTTTCTTT
TRBV20-1	TRBJ1-5	-	TRBD1	CSARVGTGTNQPQHF	TGCAGTGCTAGGGTTGGGACAGGGACAAATCAGCCCCAGCATTTT
TRBV7-2	TRBJ2-1	many	-	CASSSRGNEQFF	TGTGCCAGCAGCAGTAGGGGAAATGAGCAGTTCTTC
TRBV7-9	TRBJ2-6	-	TRBD2	CASSYPTLGLALGANVLTF	TGTGCCAGCAGCTACCCAACTTTGGGACTAGCTCTAGGGGCCAACGTCCTGACTTTC
TRBV11-2	TRBJ1-1	-	-	CASSLEVRRVFEAFF	TGTGCCAGCAGCTTAGAGGTCCGGCGGGTTTTTGAAGCTTTCTTT
TRBV6-2/TRBV6-3	TRBJ1-5	few	TRBD1	CASSWKPGTGVNQPQHF	TGTGCCAGCAGTTGGAAACCCGGGACAGGGGTGAATCAGCCCCAGCATTTT
TRBV7-2	TRBJ1-3	-	-	CASSPPYDRNTIYF	TGTGCCAGCAGCCCCCCTTACGATAGAAACACCATATATTTT
TRBV12-3/TRBV12-4	TRBJ1-2	few	-	CASSHSQGLRYTF	TGTGCCAGCAGCCATTCACAGGGACTCCGATACACCTTC
TRBV6-1	TRBJ2-5	many	TRBD2	CASSGGLVRETQYF	TGTGCCAGCAGTGGAGGACTAGTCAGAGAGACCCAGTACTTC
TRBV4-1	TRBJ1-2	few	-	CASSHSQFDGYTF	TGCGCCAGCAGCCATAGCCAGTTCGACGGCTACACCTTC
TRBV27	TRBJ2-1	few	-	CASSSSGAYNEQFF	TGTGCCAGCAGTTCAAGCGGAGCTTACAATGAGCAGTTCTTC
TRBV4-1	TRBJ1-5	few	-	CASSQDLSQPQHF	TGCGCCAGCAGCCAGGATTTAAGCCAGCCCCAGCATTTT
TRBV5-6	TRBJ1-1	-	-	CASSAAIGANTEAFF	TGTGCCAGCAGCGCCGCGATAGGGGCGAACACTGAAGCTTTCTTT
TRBV7-9	TRBJ1-4	few	-	CASSLRRGESEKLFF	TGTGCCAGCAGCCTCAGGAGGGGGGAGAGTGAAAAACTGTTTTTT